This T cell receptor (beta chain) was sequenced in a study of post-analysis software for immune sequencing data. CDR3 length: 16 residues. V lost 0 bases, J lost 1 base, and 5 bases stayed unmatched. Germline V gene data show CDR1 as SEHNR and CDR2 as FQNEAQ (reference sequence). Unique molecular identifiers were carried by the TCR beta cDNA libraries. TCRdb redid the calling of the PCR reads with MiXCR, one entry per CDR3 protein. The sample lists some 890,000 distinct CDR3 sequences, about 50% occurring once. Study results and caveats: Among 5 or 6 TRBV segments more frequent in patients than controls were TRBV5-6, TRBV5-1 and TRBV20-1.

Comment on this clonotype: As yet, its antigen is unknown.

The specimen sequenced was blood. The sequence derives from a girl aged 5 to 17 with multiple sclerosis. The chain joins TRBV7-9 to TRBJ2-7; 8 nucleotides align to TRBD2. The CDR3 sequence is CASSLALAGLSYEQYF. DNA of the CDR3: TGTGCCAGCAGCTTAGCGTTAGCGGGATTATCCTACGAGCAGTACTTC.